This note documents a single T cell receptor (beta chain) sequence. The source of the sample is a study of control samples from healthy donors and cancer patients. This table comes from immunoSEQ multiplex PCR, and its TCRdb copy is limited to in-frame clones, with some not included. The repertoire consists of approximately 40,000 clones, with around 82% occurring once and the leading ten covering 20% to 25%. The source of this sequence is a woman in her sixties or seventies with lung cancer. The sequenced sample consisted of PBMCs.

The CDR3 DNA sequence: TGTGCCAGCAGTTCCGTCCGCAGGGGACCGGGAAACACCATATATTTT. Its protein product is CASSSVRRGPGNTIYF. The J gene is TRBJ1-3, the V gene TRBV6-5; a weak D match, TRBD1 (6 bases). Trimming removed 4 bases from V and 4 bases from J, with 17 bases in between. The germline CDR1 and CDR2 sequences are MNHEY and SVGAGI. The CDR3 covers 16 residues.